This T cell receptor (beta chain) was profiled in a study of blood T cells in healthy people across ages. Germline CDR1 reads MDHEN; CDR2 reads SYDVKM. V lost 4 bases to trimming and J lost 5 bases, with 17 bases between them. This CDR3 has 15 residues. General study results and limits: There were more naive CD4+ cells and higher diversity in long-lived donors than in aged donors.

Alongside a J-beta primer mix, a sample-barcoded 5' primer served in a second PCR lasting roughly 6 to 11 cycles. TCRdb recomputed calls from the 5' RACE reads with MiXCR, one row per CDR3 protein. The top ten clones hold 20% to 25% of a sample with about 730,000 distinct CDR3 sequences, about 42% of them seen once. Caucasian individuals from Russia who were healthy and aged 6 to 90 acted as donors. PBMCs were isolated at a quantity of at least 7 million per sample. With each sample, at least 6 micrograms of total RNA were extracted. This clonotype was seen only a few times. Its matching antigen is unknown.

The sample taken for sequencing was blood. The chain couples TRBV28 to TRBJ1-1, with D maybe TRBD1 (5 bases). The TCR comes from a woman aged 55-69 years in good health. CDR3 amino acids: CASSSPSGPGTEAFF. DNA for the CDR3: TGTGCCAGCAGTTCCCCCTCAGGGCCTGGGACTGAAGCTTTCTTT.